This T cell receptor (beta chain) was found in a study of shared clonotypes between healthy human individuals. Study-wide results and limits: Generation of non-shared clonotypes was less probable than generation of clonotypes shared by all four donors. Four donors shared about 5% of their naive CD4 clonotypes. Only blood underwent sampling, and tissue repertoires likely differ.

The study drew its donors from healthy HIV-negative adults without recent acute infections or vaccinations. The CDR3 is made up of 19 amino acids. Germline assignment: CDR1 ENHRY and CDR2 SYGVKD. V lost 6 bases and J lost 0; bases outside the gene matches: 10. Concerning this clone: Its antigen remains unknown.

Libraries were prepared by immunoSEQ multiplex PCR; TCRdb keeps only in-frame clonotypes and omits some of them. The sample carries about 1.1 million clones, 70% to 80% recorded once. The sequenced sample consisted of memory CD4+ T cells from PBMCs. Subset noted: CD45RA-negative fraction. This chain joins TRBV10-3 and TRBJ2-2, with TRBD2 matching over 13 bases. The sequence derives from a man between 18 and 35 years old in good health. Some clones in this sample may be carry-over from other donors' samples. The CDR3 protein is CAIRPPRGTSGTNTGELFF. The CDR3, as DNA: TGTGCCATCAGACCCCCGAGGGGGACTAGCGGGACGAACACCGGGGAGCTGTTTTTT.